The 32 T cell receptor beta chains given below trace back to one sample, sequenced in a study of blood T cell repertoires in COVID-19. Clones were sequenced by immunoSEQ multiplex PCR, and TCRdb holds only the in-frame ones, with some missing. The sample yields a few hundred thousand clones, around 87% seen once. Sequencing was carried out using PBMCs or T cells enriched from blood (not recorded which). The source is a man in his forties in a cohort exposed to, infected with or recovered from COVID-19 (not recorded which).

The chain joins TRBV4-1 to TRBJ2-3; D perhaps matches TRBD2 (5 bases). The germline gives CDR1 MGHRA, CDR2 YSYEKL. This CDR3 region has 15 residues. V was shortened by 5 bases and J by 0 bases, with 12 bases between the two germline ends. CDR3 sequence reads: CASSAERRSTDTQYF. CDR3 nucleotides: TGCGCCAGCAGCGCAGAGCGGAGGAGCACAGATACGCAGTATTTT.

This chain links TRBV4-1 with TRBJ2-7, with a possible D match to TRBD2 (5 bases). Per germline, CDR1 MGHRA and CDR2 YSYEKL. The V end was cut by 3 bases, the J end by 7 bases, with 13 bases between. CDR3 length: 13 residues. In DNA form, the CDR3 reads TGCGCCAGCAGCCAGGGGTGGGAGAGGGAGCAGTACTTC. Its translation is CASSQGWEREQYF.

The V gene is TRBV29-1, the J gene TRBJ1-5, with 7 bases identical to TRBD1. With V trimmed by 5 bases and J by 4 bases, 8 bases remained unmatched. Per the germline V gene, CDR1 is SQVTM and CDR2 is ANQGSEA. The CDR3 totals 14 residues. The CDR3 here is CSVSGTAQNQPQHF. CDR3 in DNA: TGCAGCGTTTCCGGGACAGCGCAAAATCAGCCCCAGCATTTT. The whole variable domain, remainder taken from reference TRBV29-1 and TRBJ1-5, is SAVISQKPSRDICQRGTSLTIQCQVDSQVTMMFWYRQQPGQSLTLIATANQGSEATYESGFVIDKFPISRPNLTFSTLTVSNMSPEDSSIYLCSVSGTAQNQPQHFGDGTRLSIL.

In nucleotides, the CDR3 is TGTGCCAGCAGTTTCCAAATAACTAGCGGGAGAACCTACAATGAGCAGTTCTTC. Translating gives CASSFQITSGRTYNEQFF. The chain has TRBV27 and TRBJ2-1; TRBD2 matches at 11 bases. Germline V gene lookup returns CDR1 MNHEY and CDR2 SMNVEV (reference sequence). This CDR3 is 18 amino acids long. Unmatched junction bases numbered 9, after V lost 3 bases and J lost 2 bases.

The DNA for the CDR3 is TGTGCCACCCAGGGACAGGCTGGGCAGCCCCAGCATTTT. Its protein is CATQGQAGQPQHF. This sequence joins TRBV2 and TRBJ1-5; 8 nucleotides match TRBD1. CDR3 length equals 13 residues. Germline V gene lookup returns CDR1 SNHLY and CDR2 FYNNEI. V dropped 10 bases and J dropped 7; count of bases not matched to a gene: 9. Together with reference TRBV2 and TRBJ1-5, the CDR3 gives the full variable domain: EPEVTQTPSHQVTQMGQEVILRCVPISNHLYFYWYRQILGQKVEFLVSFYNNEISEKSEIFDDQFSVERPDGSNFTLKIRSTKLEDSAMYFCATQGQAGQPQHFGDGTRLSIL.

The V gene is TRBV24-1, the J gene TRBJ2-1; 10 positions agree with TRBD2. Germline lookup yields CDR1 KGHDR and CDR2 SFDVKD. With 1 base clipped from V and 1 base from J, the junction kept 9 bases outside the gene matches. The CDR3 extends over 19 amino acids. The CDR3 is CATSDFGASGSGSYNEQFF. CDR3 in DNA: TGTGCCACCAGTGATTTTGGGGCTAGCGGGAGTGGGTCCTACAATGAGCAGTTCTTC.

This chain uses TRBV4-2 with TRBJ2-7, with 11 bases fitting TRBD1. Germline-derived CDR1 and CDR2 are LGHNA and YNFKEQ. The CDR3 loop spans 15 amino acids. The V segment lost 1 base and the J segment 3 bases; nucleotides outside the gene matches: 2. The CDR3 protein is CASSQGTGGHYEQYF. DNA of the CDR3: TGTGCCAGCAGCCAAGGGACAGGGGGCCACTACGAGCAGTACTTC.

The CDR3 bases are TGTGCCACCCAGGACAGGGGGCGAAAAAACATTCAGTACTTC. Protein product: CATQDRGRKNIQYF. The chain has TRBV15 and TRBJ2-4, with TRBD1 matching 11 bases. V lost 8 bases, J lost 4 bases, and 4 bases stayed unmatched. Per germline, CDR1 LNHNV and CDR2 YYDKDF (reference sequence). The CDR3 has 14 residues.

This CDR3 reads CASSLVLAGSTDTQYF. Written as DNA, the CDR3 is TGTGCCAGCAGCTTGGTTTTAGCGGGGAGCACAGATACGCAGTATTTT. The gene calls are TRBV5-4 and TRBJ2-3, with TRBD2 matching 8 bases. V was clipped by 0 bases and J by 0 bases; unmatched bases: 3. CDR3 length: 16 residues. CDR1 is SGHNT, CDR2 YYREEE, per germline (reference sequence). Full variable domain (rest looked up from reference TRBV5-4 and TRBJ2-3): ETGVTQSPTHLIKTRGQQVTLRCSSQSGHNTVSWYQQALGQGPQFIFQYYREEENGRGNFPPRFSGLQFPNYSSELNVNALELDDSALYLCASSLVLAGSTDTQYFGPGTRLTVL.

The rearrangement links TRBV18 to TRBJ2-4; no definite D call. V lost 6 bases, J lost 5 bases, and 5 bases lay in between. Germline-derived CDR1 and CDR2 are KGHSH and LQKENI. This CDR3 region has 11 residues. The CDR3 DNA reads as TGTGCCAGCTCTTTAGAAAACATTCAGTACTTC. Translated, it gives CASSLENIQYF.

The J gene is TRBJ1-1, the V gene TRBV4-1, with 10 bases fitting TRBD1. The CDR3 sequence is 16 residues long. V was pared by 3 bases and J by 4 bases, with 8 bases of the junction left unmatched. Germline V CDR1 and CDR2: MGHRA, YSYEKL. Here the CDR3 reads CASSQTRDRGGTEAFF. The CDR3 DNA reads TGCGCCAGCAGCCAGACCCGGGACAGGGGCGGCACTGAAGCTTTCTTT.

The chain carries TRBV28 and TRBJ2-6, with a possible D match to TRBD2 (6 bases). Deletions cut 6 bases from V and 0 bases from J, with 24 bases between. The CDR3 spans 20 residues. Per the germline V gene, CDR1 is MDHEN and CDR2 is SYDVKM. DNA for the CDR3: TGTGCCAGCAGCCCCGACGCGCAGGGAGGCCTCCGCTCTGGGGCCAACGTCCTGACTTTC. Translated: CASSPDAQGGLRSGANVLTF.

This chain joins TRBV28 and TRBJ1-1, with a tentative D call TRBD1 (6 bases). With 1 base removed from V and 4 bases from J, the gap between germline ends came to 10 bases. Germline V gives CDR1 MDHEN, CDR2 SYDVKM. This CDR3 spans 14 amino acids. This CDR3 reads CASSLSGVSTEAFF. In nucleotides, the CDR3 is TGTGCCAGCAGTTTATCAGGGGTGAGCACTGAAGCTTTCTTT.

The gene calls are TRBV28 and TRBJ2-1; 8 bases align to TRBD1. V gave up 7 bases and J gave up 7 bases; unmatched junction bases: 9. Germline-derived CDR1 and CDR2 are MDHEN and SYDVKM. The CDR3 contains 14 residues. The CDR3 nucleotides read TGTGCCAGCACTCGACAGGGGAGAAGGAATGAGCAGTTCTTC. Amino acid sequence: CASTRQGRRNEQFF.

The genes are TRBV7-2 and TRBJ2-1, with D perhaps TRBD2 (6 bases). Trimming pared 5 bases from V and 2 bases from J, leaving 13 bases between. CDR3 size: 15 residues. The germline gives CDR1 SGHTA, CDR2 FQGNSA. The CDR3 region is CASSAGTVTYNEQFF. DNA of the CDR3: TGTGCCAGCAGCGCCGGGACTGTAACCTACAATGAGCAGTTCTTC.

The rearrangement joins TRBV28 to TRBJ1-1; possibly TRBD1 for D (5 bases). Trimming took 5 bases from V and 5 from J, leaving 15 bases between them. This CDR3 region has 14 residues. CDR1 is MDHEN, CDR2 SYDVKM, per germline. In DNA, the CDR3 is TGTGCCAGCAGTCCCGGGGGGATTCGGACTGAAGCTTTCTTT. The encoded protein is CASSPGGIRTEAFF.

The chain combines TRBV28 with TRBJ1-2; D possibly corresponds to TRBD1 (5 bases). V gave up 6 bases and J gave up 8 bases, with 13 bases separating them. The CDR3 covers 12 residues. Germline CDR1 reads MDHEN; CDR2 reads SYDVKM. The CDR3 reads CASRSGLWGYTF. As DNA, the CDR3 is TGTGCCAGCAGGTCAGGGCTCTGGGGCTACACCTTC.

This sequence joins TRBV28 and TRBJ1-2; D gene ambiguous. Trimming shortened V by 8 bases and J by 4 bases, and 14 bases separated the two germline ends. The CDR3 is made up of 13 amino acids. Germline V CDR1 and CDR2: MDHEN, SYDVKM. The CDR3 coding sequence is TGTGCCAGCGGCCCCCCCTCTGGCTATGGCTACACCTTC. The encoded protein is CASGPPSGYGYTF.

This clone showed up just a few times. The V call is TRBV5-1, the J call TRBJ2-3; 8 nucleotides line up with TRBD1. This CDR3 region has 15 residues. Trimming at V came to 4 bases and at J to 2 bases, leaving 6 bases not matched to a gene. Germline V gene sequence: CDR1 SGHRS, CDR2 YFSETQ. For the CDR3, the DNA is TGCGCCAGCAGCCTGGGGACAGGACTCACAGATACGCAGTATTTT. Amino acids: CASSLGTGLTDTQYF.

The gene calls are TRBV15 and TRBJ2-5; D is perhaps TRBD2 (6 bases). The CDR3 has 14 amino acids. Germline CDR1 LNHNV, CDR2 YYDKDF (reference sequence). V shed 8 bases and J shed 0 bases, with 13 bases lying between them. CDR3 in DNA: TGTGCCACCGGCAAGCGGGCAAACCAAGAGACCCAGTACTTC. Translation: CATGKRANQETQYF.

The rearrangement uses TRBV28 and TRBJ2-7; TRBD2 matches 12 bases. The CDR3 totals 16 residues. Per the germline V gene, CDR1 is MDHEN and CDR2 is SYDVKM. Trimming removed 5 bases from V and 7 bases from J; junction bases left unmatched: 12. In nucleotides, the CDR3 is TGTGCCAGCAGTGCCCCTCTAGCGGGAGGGCCAGGGGAGCAGTACTTC. It translates to CASSAPLAGGPGEQYF.

This clone was detected only a few times. J is TRBJ1-2 and V is TRBV28; no clear D. Deletions cut 3 bases from V and 4 bases from J, with 18 bases between. Germline lookup yields CDR1 MDHEN and CDR2 SYDVKM. This CDR3 is 16 amino acids long. CDR3 sequence: CASSFGELPSTYGYTF. CDR3 in DNA: TGTGCCAGCAGTTTCGGGGAACTCCCCTCGACCTATGGCTACACCTTC.

The V and J genes are TRBV11-3 and TRBJ1-5; D is unclear. CDR3 size: 13 residues. V lost 4 bases and J lost 1, with 5 bases in between. The germline V gene has CDR1 SGHNT and CDR2 YENEEA. CDR3 in DNA: TGTGCCAGCAGCTCAGGAAGCAATCAGCCCCAGCATTTT. Translating it yields CASSSGSNQPQHF.

The rearrangement uses TRBV29-1 and TRBJ1-2; no firm D call. The V gene's germline CDR1 is SQVTM and CDR2 ANQGSEA. Trimming took 1 base from V and 7 from J, leaving 10 bases between them. The CDR3 spans 12 residues. DNA for the CDR3: TGCAGCGTTGAAGTTCATGTGGCTGGCTACACCTTC. It translates to CSVEVHVAGYTF.

The chain combines TRBV7-9 with TRBJ1-1; 7 bases are a match to TRBD1. With 7 bases clipped from V and 1 base from J, the junction kept 6 bases outside the gene matches. This CDR3 region has 14 residues. Germline lookup yields CDR1 SEHNR and CDR2 FQNEAQ (reference sequence). The CDR3 bases are TGTGCCAGCAACAGGGGACTCTCGAACACTGAAGCTTTCTTT. Translated: CASNRGLSNTEAFF.

This chain uses TRBV7-2 with TRBJ1-4; D gene ambiguous. V was trimmed by 4 bases and J by 5 bases, leaving 11 bases between them. Germline CDR1 SGHTA, CDR2 FQGNSA. This CDR3 contains 14 residues. DNA of the CDR3: TGTGCCAGCAGCTCCCTATCAGCGAATGAAAAACTGTTTTTT. It translates to CASSSLSANEKLFF.

This clone came up a few times. The chain joins TRBV19 to TRBJ2-7; TRBD2 might be the D (6 bases). Germline V lookup: CDR1 LNHDA, CDR2 SQIVND (reference sequence). Trimming stripped 6 bases from V and 3 bases from J, with 15 bases between. CDR3 length equals 14 residues. The CDR3 loop reads CASRGGGIHYEQYF. CDR3 DNA: TGTGCCAGTAGGGGGGGAGGCATCCACTACGAGCAGTACTTC.

The chain couples TRBV28 to TRBJ2-7; 13 bases are shared with TRBD2. The CDR3 is 21 residues long. V shed 2 bases, J shed 0 bases, and the junction held 16 bases outside the gene matches. Germline loops: CDR1 MDHEN, CDR2 SYDVKM. The CDR3 DNA is TGTGCCAGCAGTTTAGCCGGCAGACCGGGACTAGCGGGATCGAGCTCCTACGAGCAGTACTTC. Amino acid sequence: CASSLAGRPGLAGSSSYEQYF.

Comments on this clone: An end of the junction differs from the germline gene, which may be a read error. The chain has TRBV23-1 and TRBJ2-3; 13 bases agree with TRBD2. TRBV23-1 is placed among ORFs of uncertain function. The CDR3 contains 16 residues. For the CDR3, the DNA is TGCGCCAGCAGACAATCGGGACTAGCGGGACCAGATACGCAGTATTTT. Protein product: CASRQSGLAGPDTQYF.

The chain has TRBV11-2 and TRBJ2-2; D ambiguous. Looked up from germline, CDR1 is SGHAT and CDR2 is FQNNGV. Trimming took 0 bases from V and 5 from J, leaving 7 bases between them. This CDR3 spans 14 amino acids. The CDR3 coding sequence is TGTGCCAGCAGCTTAGATGTCAGAACCGGGGAGCTGTTTTTT. Protein product: CASSLDVRTGELFF.

J is TRBJ2-7 and V is TRBV18; the D gene is possibly TRBD1 (6 bases). Germline-derived CDR1 and CDR2 are KGHSH and LQKENI. V dropped 5 bases and J dropped 2 bases, with 13 bases sitting between them. The CDR3 is made up of 14 amino acids. The DNA of the CDR3 is TGTGCCAGCTCATTCCCAGGGGTCCCCTACGAGCAGTACTTC. Translated: CASSFPGVPYEQYF.

A remark on this clone: Other DNA sequences in the same sample also yield this CDR3. V is TRBV18 and J is TRBJ2-7; maybe TRBD2 (5 bases). Trimming cost V 6 bases and J 3 bases, with 12 bases left between them. The germline gives CDR1 KGHSH, CDR2 LQKENI. The CDR3 totals 13 residues. CDR3 sequence (DNA): TGTGCCAGCTCCCCCAGACGGGGCTACGAGCAGTACTTC. Its translation is CASSPRRGYEQYF.